This T cell receptor (beta chain) was captured in a study of breast tumors, draining lymph nodes, adjacent tissues. On this clonotype itself: Its target is not known. Sequence at one end of the junction differs from germline and may be a read error.

Breast cancer patients provided tissue from their axillary draining lymph nodes. The germline V gene has CDR1 SNHLY and CDR2 FYNNEI. The CDR3 runs 14 residues. Study-wide points: The data were judged consistent with most tumor T cells coming from lymph node and expanding in tumor. Luminal-like breast cancer showed significantly greater tumor-nontumor repertoire similarity than basal-like breast cancer did. Tumors had less TCR diversity than lymph nodes, more than nontumor tissue. Tumor T cell lymph node origin was a supported hypothesis, not proven.

TCRdb used MiXCR to reprocess the multiplex PCR reads, holding one entry per CDR3 protein. Counted here are roughly 260,000 distinct CDR3 sequences, roughly 31% occurring once; the ten biggest clones make up more than 0.95%. Sequencing input: axillary lymph node tissue. The source of this sequence is a female donor with breast cancer. Some clones in this sample may be carry-over from other donors' samples. The chain uses TRBV2 and TRBJ2-1; 7 bases line up with TRBD2. CDR3 loop: CASGGDSSYNEQSF. The CDR3 region has the DNA TGTGCCAGCGGGGGGGATAGCTCCTACAATGAGCAGTCCTTC.